These 25 T cell receptor beta chains originate from one sample sequenced in a study of cytomegalovirus exposure and HLA in healthy donors. Here immunoSEQ multiplex PCR was the method, and the copy in TCRdb shows in-frame clones only, minus some. The sample includes 45,000 to 70,000 clones, just over 90% seen only once; the top ten take roughly 5.2%. Sequenced: PBMCs. The source is a woman aged 18-29 years in good health and CMV-seronegative.

This chain uses TRBV7-3 with TRBJ2-3; a possible D gene is TRBD2 (5 bases). The V gene lost 4 bases and the J gene lost 0 bases, with 14 bases spanning the gap. The CDR3 runs to 16 residues. Germline values: CDR1 SGHTA, CDR2 FQGTGA. Here the CDR3 DNA reads TGTGCCAGCAGCTCGGGAAGTTTTAGGAGCACAGATACGCAGTATTTT. Amino acid sequence: CASSSGSFRSTDTQYF.

The chain has TRBV7-9 and TRBJ1-5, with unresolved D. V dropped 1 base and J dropped 0 bases, with 7 bases sitting between them. The CDR3 extends over 15 amino acids. Looked up from germline, CDR1 is SEHNR and CDR2 is FQNEAQ (reference sequence). The CDR3 sequence: CASSLDGISNQPQHF. Written as DNA, the CDR3 is TGTGCCAGCAGCTTAGACGGGATTAGCAATCAGCCCCAGCATTTT.

The chain recombines TRBV6-6 with TRBJ2-3; 12 bases are shared with TRBD2. The CDR3 consists of 16 residues. V gave up 6 bases and J gave up 5 bases; unmatched junction bases: 9. Germline V lookup: CDR1 MNHNY, CDR2 SVGAGI (reference sequence). The CDR3 DNA sequence: TGTGCCAGCAGCCCCGTACTAGCGGGGGGAGTAGATACGCAGTATTTT. Translating it yields CASSPVLAGGVDTQYF.

This clone appeared a single time. This chain uses TRBV5-1 with TRBJ1-1; no clear D gene. The germline gives CDR1 SGHRS, CDR2 YFSETQ. Trimming took off 0 bases at V and 0 bases at J, with 3 bases between the two ends. This CDR3 region has 13 residues. CDR3 in DNA: TGCGCCAGCAGCTTGGCTGTGAACACTGAAGCTTTCTTT. Its protein product is CASSLAVNTEAFF.

The chain joins TRBV6-6 to TRBJ1-2; no firm D call. In germline, CDR1 is MNHNY, CDR2 SVGAGI (reference sequence). This CDR3 is 14 amino acids long. V lost 6 bases, J lost 2 bases, and 13 bases lay in between. CDR3 in DNA: TGTGCCAGCAGCGGAGGGCCGTTCAACTATGGCTACACCTTC. Its protein product is CASSGGPFNYGYTF.

This rearrangement joins TRBV5-4 to TRBJ2-3, with 7 positions matching TRBD1. The CDR3 spans 15 residues. V shed 4 bases, J shed 3 bases, and the junction held 8 bases outside the gene matches. Per germline, CDR1 SGHNT and CDR2 YYREEE (reference sequence). The CDR3 DNA reads as TGTGCCAGCAGCCCAAGACAGGGAAGAACAGATACGCAGTATTTT. It specifies CASSPRQGRTDTQYF. The entire variable domain, with the rest obtained from reference TRBV5-4 and TRBJ2-3, is as follows: ETGVTQSPTHLIKTRGQQVTLRCSSQSGHNTVSWYQQALGQGPQFIFQYYREEENGRGNFPPRFSGLQFPNYSSELNVNALELDDSALYLCASSPRQGRTDTQYFGPGTRLTVL.

The chain combines TRBV5-1 with TRBJ2-1, with TRBD2 matching 10 bases. Germline CDR1 reads SGHRS; CDR2 reads YFSETQ. After removal of 0 bases from V and 9 bases from J, the junction contained 18 bases not matched to a gene. This CDR3 has 19 residues. The CDR3 DNA follows: TGCGCCAGCAGCTTGGGGCTAGCGGGGGTGACCGCAGCCTTGATTGAGCAGTTCTTC. Translating it yields CASSLGLAGVTAALIEQFF.

V is TRBV6-5 and J is TRBJ1-6; 7 nucleotides match TRBD1. The junction had 5 bases not matched to a gene; V was cut back by 8 bases and J by 7 bases. The CDR3 is 13 residues long. The germline CDR1 and CDR2 sequences are MNHEY and SVGAGI. The chain's CDR3 is CASGDSLNSPLHF. CDR3 in DNA: TGTGCCAGCGGGGACAGCTTAAATTCACCCCTCCACTTT.

V gene TRBV2 combines with J gene TRBJ2-1, with TRBD2 identical over 15 bases. The J segment lost 10 bases and the V segment lost 4 bases, leaving 5 bases of the junction unmatched. From germline, CDR1 is SNHLY and CDR2 FYNNEI. The CDR3 spans 15 residues. In DNA, the CDR3 is TGTGCCAGCAGTGTTGGACTAGCGGGAGGGGGAGAGCAGTTCTTC. Translating it yields CASSVGLAGGGEQFF.

The chain has TRBV9 and TRBJ1-2; D is undetermined. Trimming took 0 bases from V and 2 from J, leaving 20 bases between them. CDR3 length: 18 amino acids. Germline V gene lookup returns CDR1 SGDLS and CDR2 YYNGEE. CDR3 coding DNA: TGTGCCAGCAGCGTAGAAACAAGGTGGGCAGGCAAGAACTATGGCTACACCTTC. The encoded protein is CASSVETRWAGKNYGYTF.

The CDR3 is CASSESIGGDGYTF. The CDR3 DNA reads TGCGCCAGCAGTGAGTCTATAGGGGGCGATGGCTACACCTTC. The rearrangement joins TRBV10-1 to TRBJ1-2, with 7 nucleotides matching TRBD1. Germline values: CDR1 WNHNN, CDR2 SYGVQD (reference sequence). The CDR3 spans 14 residues. The ends lost 0 bases at V and 6 bases at J; junction bases unmatched: 4.

The chain joins TRBV6-6 to TRBJ2-5, with 8 positions matching TRBD2. Trimming removed 6 bases from V and 3 bases from J; junction bases left unmatched: 6. CDR3 length: 14 residues. Germline V gene sequence: CDR1 MNHNY, CDR2 SVGAGI (reference sequence). The CDR3 here is CASSVPGGKETQYF. The CDR3 coding sequence is TGTGCCAGCAGCGTCCCGGGAGGGAAAGAGACCCAGTACTTC.

The chain uses TRBV18 and TRBJ2-1; 9 bases fit TRBD1. In germline, CDR1 is KGHSH, CDR2 LQKENI. The CDR3 totals 14 residues. V shed 8 bases and J 4 bases; nucleotides not matched to a gene: 6. As DNA, the CDR3 is TGTGCCAGCCACCCAGGGACAGGGTACAATGAGCAGTTCTTC. Translation gives CASHPGTGYNEQFF.

This chain links TRBV4-3 with TRBJ2-4; a possible D gene is TRBD1 (5 bases). V was trimmed by 2 bases and J by 8 bases, leaving 13 bases between them. CDR1 is LGHNA and CDR2 is YSLEER in the germline V gene. This CDR3 region has 14 residues. The CDR3 is CASSQLGDRDIQYF. As DNA, the CDR3 is TGCGCCAGCAGCCAATTAGGGGATAGGGACATTCAGTACTTC.

J is TRBJ2-7 and V is TRBV10-1; TRBD2 matches 9 bases. The CDR3 is made up of 15 amino acids. The V and J ends lost 6 bases and 3 bases, in that order; junction bases with no gene match: 9. Germline CDR1 and CDR2: WNHNN and SYGVQD (reference sequence). Here the CDR3 DNA reads TGCGCCAGCAGCATACCGGGACTAGCTGGCTACGAGCAGTACGTC. Protein sequence: CASSIPGLAGYEQYV.

The chain recombines TRBV18 with TRBJ2-1; the match to TRBD1 covers 7 bases. V lost 1 base and J lost 12; bases outside the gene matches: 21. CDR3 length: 18 amino acids. The germline V gene encodes CDR1 KGHSH and CDR2 LQKENI. CDR3 protein: CASSPLVWTGSPHNRQFF. The CDR3 DNA is TGTGCCAGCTCACCACTCGTCTGGACAGGTTCCCCACACAACCGGCAGTTCTTC.

This clone is a singleton in its sample. The genes are TRBV15 and TRBJ1-4; no reliable D call. The CDR3 sequence is 14 residues long. Germline CDR1 reads LNHNV; CDR2 reads YYDKDF (reference sequence). The V gene lost 8 bases and the J gene lost 4 bases, with 14 bases spanning the gap. The CDR3 nucleotides are TGTGCCACCTCCGAGCGGGGAGGTAATGAAAAACTGTTTTTT. Translation: CATSERGGNEKLFF.

The chain has TRBV6-1 and TRBJ2-3, with TRBD1 matching over 8 bases. The CDR3 loop spans 15 amino acids. CDR1 and CDR2 from the germline V gene are MNHNS and SASEGT. Germline trimming cut 3 bases from V and 4 bases from J; bases unmatched to any gene: 6. The DNA of the CDR3 is TGTGCCAGCAGTGAGTGGCAGGGGGCTGCAGATACGCAGTATTTT. Protein: CASSEWQGAADTQYF.

The chain carries TRBV28 and TRBJ2-7, with 7 bases that match TRBD1. Germline CDR1 reads MDHEN; CDR2 reads SYDVKM. The V gene end was trimmed by 10 bases and the J gene end by 2 bases; junction bases not matched to a gene: 5. This CDR3 has 12 amino acids. The DNA of the CDR3 is TGTGCCACCCGGGACAGCACCTACGAGCAGTACGTC. This codes for CATRDSTYEQYV.

V and J are TRBV10-3 and TRBJ2-2, with 11 positions matching TRBD2. Trimming removed 0 bases from V and 2 bases from J; junction bases left unmatched: 2. CDR3 size: 17 residues. Germline loops: CDR1 ENHRY, CDR2 SYGVKD. CDR3 sequence: CAISESSGRANTGELFF. The CDR3 region has the DNA TGTGCCATCAGTGAGTCTAGCGGGAGGGCCAACACCGGGGAGCTGTTTTTT.

The V gene is TRBV7-2, the J gene TRBJ1-3; unclear D gene. The CDR3 consists of 15 residues. V was cut by 2 bases and J by 0 bases, with 8 bases left in between. CDR1 and CDR2 (germline): SGHTA, FQGNSA. The CDR3 DNA reads TGTGCCAGCAGCTTATCTCCTAACTCTGGAAACACCATATATTTT. Translation gives CASSLSPNSGNTIYF.

V and J are TRBV7-7 and TRBJ1-4; the D is unclear. Germline V lookup: CDR1 SSHAT, CDR2 FNYEAQ (reference sequence). The CDR3 extends over 13 amino acids. Deletions cut 5 bases from V and 8 bases from J, with 12 bases between. The CDR3 protein is CASSRVRKEKLFF. For the CDR3, the DNA is TGTGCCAGCAGCCGGGTCCGCAAAGAAAAACTGTTTTTT.

The V call is TRBV27, the J call TRBJ1-2, with a weak D call TRBD1 (6 bases). The V end lost 0 bases, the J end lost 8 bases, and 16 bases lay between the germline ends. The CDR3 runs to 15 residues. Germline V gives CDR1 MNHEY, CDR2 SMNVEV (reference sequence). The CDR3: CASSLSRGAIGGYTF. The CDR3 DNA sequence: TGTGCCAGCAGTTTATCCCGGGGGGCTATTGGAGGCTACACCTTC.

This chain uses TRBV5-1 with TRBJ2-1; D unresolved. The CDR3 is 15 amino acids. Per germline, CDR1 SGHRS and CDR2 YFSETQ. V was pared by 0 bases and J by 6 bases, with 13 bases between. For the CDR3, the DNA is TGCGCCAGCAGCTTGGCCGTTGGAGTAGGCAATGAGCAGTTCTTC. It specifies CASSLAVGVGNEQFF.

V is TRBV2 and J is TRBJ2-7, with unresolved D. V was cut by 3 bases and J by 1 base, with 13 bases left in between. The CDR3 has 15 amino acids. Germline CDR1 and CDR2: SNHLY and FYNNEI. CDR3 coding DNA: TGTGCCAGCAGTGATCACCCGGCCGGGTCCTACGAGCAGTACGTC. Translation: CASSDHPAGSYEQYV.